What follows are 27 T cell receptor beta chains derived from one specimen sequenced in a study of blood T cell repertoires in COVID-19. Generated by immunoSEQ multiplex PCR, the TCRdb table keeps only in-frame clones and is missing some. The sample includes 200,000 to 300,000 clones, approximately 90% of them seen just once. Sample: PBMCs or T cells enriched from blood (not recorded which). The receptors derive from a woman aged 40 to 50 with acute COVID-19.

V and J are TRBV9 and TRBJ2-2; a weak D match, TRBD2 (6 bases). The V gene's germline CDR1 is SGDLS and CDR2 YYNGEE. The V end was cut by 4 bases, the J end by 0 bases, with 22 bases between. This CDR3 region has 19 residues. The CDR3 loop reads CASSPRVVVGGPNTGELFF. As DNA, the CDR3 is TGTGCCAGCAGCCCCCGGGTGGTAGTGGGGGGACCGAACACCGGGGAGCTGTTTTTT.

The V and J genes are TRBV5-1 and TRBJ2-2, with TRBD2 as a possible D gene (5 bases). With 1 base removed from V and 6 bases from J, the gap between germline ends came to 13 bases. The germline V gene encodes CDR1 SGHRS and CDR2 YFSETQ. There are 15 residues in the CDR3. The CDR3 here is CASSLWEAVPGELFF. CDR3 in DNA: TGCGCCAGCAGCTTGTGGGAAGCGGTTCCCGGGGAGCTGTTTTTT.

The rearrangement joins TRBV3-1 (or the pseudogene TRBV3-2) to TRBJ1-4, with D possibly matching TRBD1 (6 bases). This CDR3 contains 14 residues. The germline gives CDR1 LGHDT, CDR2 YNNKEL (reference sequence). V shed 6 bases and J shed 7 bases, with 15 bases lying between them. The CDR3 DNA sequence: TGTGCCAGCAGAGGCTCGGGGGGCGGTGAAAAACTGTTTTTT. Translation: CASRGSGGGEKLFF.

The chain carries TRBV9 and TRBJ2-2; 7 bases match TRBD1. The germline CDR1 and CDR2 sequences are SGDLS and YYNGEE. Unmatched junction bases numbered 8, after V lost 4 bases and J lost 5 bases. The CDR3 consists of 15 residues. The CDR3 sequence: CASSRWDSRTGELFF. DNA for the CDR3: TGTGCCAGCAGCCGCTGGGACAGCAGGACCGGGGAGCTGTTTTTT. Full variable domain (missing parts from reference TRBV9 and TRBJ2-2): DSGVTQTPKHLITATGQRVTLRCSPRSGDLSVYWYQQSLDQGLQFLIQYYNGEERAKGNILERFSAQQFPDLHSELNLSSLELGDSALYFCASSRWDSRTGELFFGEGSRLTVL.

The rearrangement links TRBV7-2 to TRBJ2-2; 9 nucleotides line up with TRBD2. The CDR3 has 18 amino acids. Germline values: CDR1 SGHTA, CDR2 FQGNSA. Losses at the gene ends were 7 bases for V and 4 bases for J; bases not matched to a gene: 16. The CDR3 nucleotides read TGTGCCAGCATCCTAAAGGCTTTCGGAGCGGGGGGCACCGGGGAGCTGTTTTTT. This gives the protein CASILKAFGAGGTGELFF.

This chain uses TRBV5-8 with TRBJ1-2; 8 positions agree with TRBD1. The CDR3 contains 14 residues. Germline trimming cut 4 bases from V and 7 bases from J; bases unmatched to any gene: 9. CDR1 and CDR2 from the germline V gene are SGHTS and YDEGEE. The CDR3 bases are TGTGCCAGCAGCCCGGGACAGGCGGTCGGTGGCTACACCTTC. This sequence encodes CASSPGQAVGGYTF. The variable domain in full, with the rest retrieved from reference TRBV5-8 and TRBJ1-2, is EAGVTQSPTHLIKTRGQQATLRCSPISGHTSVYWYQQALGLGLQFLLWYDEGEERNRGNFPPRFSGRQFPNYSSELNVNALELEDSALYLCASSPGQAVGGYTFGSGTRLTVV.

The CDR3 here is CASGSVYEQYV. The CDR3 bases are TGCGCCAGCGGTTCAGTGTACGAGCAGTACGTC. The chain combines TRBV10-2 with TRBJ2-7; no firm D call. CDR1 and CDR2 (germline): WSHSY, SAAADI. The CDR3 has 11 residues. V was shortened by 8 bases and J by 4 bases, with 9 bases between the two germline ends.

This clone was counted once. The rearrangement uses TRBV12-3 or TRBV12-4 and TRBJ2-1; the D gene is possibly TRBD2 (6 bases). With 3 bases removed from V and 12 bases from J, the gap between germline ends came to 9 bases. The CDR3 contains 11 residues. This CDR3 is CASSFNGGQFF. Here the CDR3 DNA reads TGTGCCAGCAGTTTCAACGGGGGGCAGTTCTTC.

The chain joins TRBV9 to TRBJ1-2; D uncertain. The CDR3 spans 13 residues. Germline values: CDR1 SGDLS, CDR2 YYNGEE. V was trimmed by 0 bases and J by 6 bases, leaving 9 bases between them. The CDR3 bases are TGTGCCAGCAGCGTAGCAGTCGGGGATGGCTACACCTTC. This codes for CASSVAVGDGYTF.

The V and J genes are TRBV27 and TRBJ2-1, with a possible D match to TRBD2 (7 bases). V lost 7 bases and J 5 bases, leaving 15 bases between the germline ends. In germline, CDR1 is MNHEY, CDR2 SMNVEV (reference sequence). There are 14 residues in the CDR3. The chain's CDR3 is CASTVGGGNNEQFF. The CDR3 DNA follows: TGTGCCAGCACCGTAGGGGGGGGGAACAATGAGCAGTTCTTC.

This clone occurred a few times. V and J are TRBV13 and TRBJ2-4; 9 bases align to TRBD2. The CDR3 covers 20 residues. The germline V gene has CDR1 PRHDT and CDR2 FYEKMQ (reference sequence). The V gene end was trimmed by 5 bases and the J gene end by 0 bases; junction bases not matched to a gene: 17. CDR3 in DNA: TGTGCCAGCAGCACCCCCGAAGCGAGCGGGAGGAGTCTAGCCAAAAACATTCAGTACTTC. Residues: CASSTPEASGRSLAKNIQYF.

The chain recombines TRBV7-2 with TRBJ1-3; D gene ambiguous. The CDR3 extends over 15 amino acids. Between the trimmed V and J ends, which lost 0 bases and 0 bases, there was a span of 6 bases. Germline CDR1 SGHTA, CDR2 FQGNSA. CDR3 in amino acids: CASSLALISGNTIYF. CDR3 DNA: TGTGCCAGCAGCTTAGCGCTAATCTCTGGAAACACCATATATTTT.

The chain uses TRBV19 and TRBJ2-2; a possible D gene is TRBD1 (6 bases). Germline CDR1 LNHDA, CDR2 SQIVND (reference sequence). The CDR3 is 14 amino acids. V lost 7 bases, J lost 7 bases, and 16 bases lay in between. CDR3 sequence reads: CASKQQGRNGELFF. The DNA for the CDR3 is TGTGCCAGTAAACAACAGGGACGGAACGGGGAGCTGTTTTTT. Together with reference TRBV19 and TRBJ2-2, the CDR3 gives the full variable domain: DGGITQSPKYLFRKEGQNVTLSCEQNLNHDAMYWYRQDPGQGLRLIYYSQIVNDFQKGDIAEGYSVSREKKESFPLTVTSAQKNPTAFYLCASKQQGRNGELFFGEGSRLTVL.

This clone was recorded once. The chain couples TRBV6-5 to TRBJ2-2; no definite D call. The CDR3 has 13 amino acids. CDR1 and CDR2 from the germline V gene are MNHEY and SVGAGI. Trimming took 6 bases from V and 8 from J, leaving 13 bases between them. The CDR3 sequence: CASRPGSSGELFF. The CDR3 coding sequence is TGTGCCAGCAGACCGGGTTCTTCTGGGGAGCTGTTTTTT.

This clone appeared once. The chain employs TRBV12-3 or TRBV12-4 and TRBJ1-2; D not resolved. V was shortened by 9 bases and J by 3 bases, with 11 bases between the two germline ends. CDR3 length: 12 amino acids. The CDR3: CASGVRDYGYTF. The DNA for the CDR3 is TGTGCCAGTGGAGTCCGGGACTATGGCTACACCTTC.

The rearrangement uses TRBV10-2 and TRBJ2-7; 10 bases agree with TRBD1. Germline CDR1 reads WSHSY; CDR2 reads SAAADI. J lost 0 bases, V lost 6 bases, and 17 bases had no gene match. The CDR3 runs 19 residues. The CDR3 DNA reads TGCGCCAGCAGCCCCTCGGGGACAGGGGCAAGACCGGGCTCCTACGAGCAGTACTTC. It is translated as CASSPSGTGARPGSYEQYF.

This clone appeared once. This chain links TRBV5-1 with TRBJ2-1; 7 bases agree with TRBD1. V was pared by 4 bases and J by 4 bases, with 5 bases of the junction left unmatched. The germline V gene has CDR1 SGHRS and CDR2 YFSETQ. The CDR3 sequence is 14 residues long. CDR3 bases: TGCGCCAGCAGCCCTACGGGACAGTACAATGAGCAGTTCTTC. Translating gives CASSPTGQYNEQFF.

V gene TRBV7-2 combines with J gene TRBJ2-2, with 8 positions matching TRBD2. CDR1 and CDR2 from the germline V gene are SGHTA and FQGNSA. The CDR3 totals 16 residues. The V gene end was trimmed by 2 bases and the J gene end by 4 bases; junction bases not matched to a gene: 6. The chain's CDR3 is CASSLSTSVVTGELFF. DNA of the CDR3: TGTGCCAGCAGCTTATCGACTAGCGTAGTCACCGGGGAGCTGTTTTTT.

This chain links TRBV10-1 with TRBJ2-1; 7 bases map to TRBD2. The V gene end was trimmed by 8 bases and the J gene end by 4 bases; junction bases not matched to a gene: 11. The CDR3 contains 15 residues. Germline-derived CDR1 and CDR2 are WNHNN and SYGVQD (reference sequence). CDR3 region: CASGLSRGGYNEQFF. CDR3 coding DNA: TGCGCCAGCGGATTAAGTCGCGGGGGATACAATGAGCAGTTCTTC.

The J gene is TRBJ2-7, the V gene TRBV5-5; a possible D gene is TRBD2 (5 bases). Trimming removed 5 bases from V and 0 bases from J, with 15 bases in between. Germline assignment: CDR1 SGHKS and CDR2 YYEKEE (reference sequence). The CDR3 totals 15 residues. CDR3 bases: TGTGCCAGCAGTCCCTCAGCGGCCAGCTCCTACGAGCAGTACGTC. It encodes CASSPSAASSYEQYV.

V is TRBV5-4 and J is TRBJ1-1, with D unresolved. The CDR3 sequence is 13 residues long. V lost 2 bases, J lost 4 bases, and 9 bases lay in between. Per germline, CDR1 SGHNT and CDR2 YYREEE (reference sequence). Written as DNA, the CDR3 is TGTGCCAGCAGCTTCCGACAACTCACTGAAGCTTTCTTT. The encoded protein is CASSFRQLTEAFF.

This chain links TRBV27 with TRBJ1-1; TRBD1 is a possible D gene (5 bases). This CDR3 region has 14 residues. Germline CDR1 and CDR2: MNHEY and SMNVEV (reference sequence). V lost 5 bases and J 1 base, leaving 11 bases between the germline ends. CDR3: CASSPGYGNTEAFF. For the CDR3, the DNA is TGTGCCAGCAGTCCAGGGTATGGGAACACTGAAGCTTTCTTT.

The CDR3 sequence: CACDQGDRGYTF. In nucleotides, the CDR3 is TGTGCCTGCGATCAGGGGGATCGGGGCTACACCTTC. V gene TRBV30 combines with J gene TRBJ1-2, with 7 bases lining up with TRBD1. This CDR3 has 12 residues. V was clipped by 6 bases and J by 8 bases; unmatched bases: 9. Germline CDR1 and CDR2: GTSNPN and SVGIG (reference sequence).

The gene calls are TRBV5-1 and TRBJ2-2, with a weak D call TRBD2 (6 bases). Per germline, CDR1 SGHRS and CDR2 YFSETQ. The CDR3 is 17 amino acids. V gave up 3 bases and J gave up 7 bases, with 22 bases separating them. This CDR3 is CASSSYVPTGEGGELFF. CDR3 sequence (DNA): TGCGCCAGCAGCTCCTATGTTCCAACGGGGGAAGGCGGGGAGCTGTTTTTT. Combining the CDR3 with reference TRBV5-1 and TRBJ2-2 gives the whole variable domain KAGVTQTPRYLIKTRGQQVTLSCSPISGHRSVSWYQQTPGQGLQFLFEYFSETQRNKGNFPGRFSGRQFSNSRSEMNVSTLELGDSALYLCASSSYVPTGEGGELFFGEGSRLTVL.

The V call is TRBV5-4, the J call TRBJ1-1, with TRBD1 matching 9 bases. J gave up 3 bases and V 2 bases, and 14 bases lay outside the gene matches. Germline CDR1 and CDR2: SGHNT and YYREEE (reference sequence). The CDR3 is 18 residues long. The CDR3 is CASSFTGGALSQYTEAFF. CDR3 sequence (DNA): TGTGCCAGCAGCTTTACAGGGGGCGCGTTGTCCCAGTACACTGAAGCTTTCTTT.

This clone was seen more than once but under ten times. The V call is TRBV4-1, the J call TRBJ1-4; 10 positions agree with TRBD1. The CDR3 runs 15 residues. Unmatched junction bases numbered 4, after V lost 4 bases and J lost 5 bases. CDR1 is MGHRA and CDR2 is YSYEKL in the germline V gene. Here the CDR3 DNA reads TGCGCCAGCAGCCTCAGGGGACAGGGGAATGAAAAACTGTTTTTT. Protein sequence: CASSLRGQGNEKLFF.

The chain is built from TRBV7-9 and TRBJ1-2; 10 nucleotides align to TRBD1. J was trimmed by 8 bases and V by 5 bases; bases with no gene match: 8. CDR1 and CDR2 (germline): SEHNR, FQNEAQ (reference sequence). The CDR3 has 14 amino acids. The CDR3 DNA sequence: TGTGCCAGCAGCCGCGACAGGGGGCCCGGCGGCTACACCTTC. Its translation is CASSRDRGPGGYTF.